What follows are 32 T cell receptor beta chains derived from one specimen sequenced in a study of T cells after yellow fever vaccination. TCRdb called the 5' RACE reads again in MiXCR, with one record for every CDR3 protein. Altogether more than 300,000 distinct CDR3 sequences are present, 6.8% being singletons, with the ten largest covering 18%. Sequencing was performed on PBMCs, taken more than 40 days after the first yellow fever vaccination. Receptor source: a man younger than 35 who received the YFV17D yellow fever vaccine.

The chain joins TRBV5-6 to TRBJ2-1, with TRBD1 matching over 10 bases. The CDR3 runs 16 residues. The V segment lost 1 base and the J segment 9 bases; nucleotides outside the gene matches: 10. Germline CDR1 and CDR2: SGHDT and YYEEEE. The DNA for the CDR3 is TGTGCCAGCAGCTTGAAGCTTGGGACAGGGGATGGTGAGCAGTTCTTC. Protein product: CASSLKLGTGDGEQFF.

V is TRBV11-3 and J is TRBJ2-1, with D unresolved. Trimming stripped 3 bases from V and 5 bases from J, with 5 bases between. CDR3 length equals 12 residues. Germline V lookup: CDR1 SGHNT, CDR2 YENEEA. CDR3 sequence reads: CASSFTNNEQFF. In DNA, the CDR3 is TGTGCCAGCAGCTTTACCAACAATGAGCAGTTCTTC.

The sample holds a few counts of this clonotype. The chain employs TRBV6-2 or TRBV6-3 and TRBJ2-5, with D possibly matching TRBD2 (7 bases). The CDR3 contains 14 residues. V dropped 5 bases and J dropped 4 bases, with 14 bases sitting between them. Looked up from germline, CDR1 is MNHEY and CDR2 is SVGEGT. CDR3 amino acids: CASSPEGGRETQYF. The CDR3 bases are TGTGCCAGCAGTCCCGAGGGGGGGAGAGAGACCCAGTACTTC.

There are a few counts of this clonotype. This chain links TRBV4-2 with TRBJ2-7, with D perhaps matching TRBD2 (5 bases). CDR1 is LGHNA, CDR2 YNFKEQ, per germline. V shed 4 bases and J shed 4 bases, with 11 bases lying between them. This CDR3 comprises 13 residues. CDR3 region: CASSLTEVYEQYV. CDR3 nucleotides: TGTGCCAGCAGCCTCACGGAGGTGTACGAGCAGTACGTC.

With regard to this clonotype: A read error may produce the germline difference seen at one junction end. This chain uses TRBV7-7 with TRBJ2-2; D remains ambiguous. Germline CDR1 is SSHAT and CDR2 is FNYEAQ (reference sequence). The CDR3 is 15 residues long. DNA for the CDR3: TGTGCTAGCAGCTCATCAGCTGCCAACACCGGGGAGCTGTTTTTT. Its protein is CASSSSAANTGELFF. Combining the CDR3 with reference TRBV7-7 and TRBJ2-2 gives the whole variable domain GAGVSQSPRYKVTKRGQDVTLRCDPISSHATLYWYQQALGQGPEFLTYFNYEAQPDKSGLPSDRFSAERPEGSISTLTIQRTEQRDSAMYRCASSSSAANTGELFFGEGSRLTVL.

Many counts were recorded for this clonotype. V is TRBV2 and J is TRBJ2-2; D unclear. The CDR3 loop spans 13 amino acids. Germline-derived CDR1 and CDR2 are SNHLY and FYNNEI. Trimming removed 1 base at V and 3 bases at J, with 3 bases between. CDR3 bases: TGTGCCAGCAGTGAAGGACACACCGGGGAGCTGTTTTTT. Its translation is CASSEGHTGELFF.

This clonotype was seen repeatedly, ten times or more. The chain employs TRBV5-1 and TRBJ1-2; maybe TRBD1 (5 bases). The CDR3 sequence is 12 residues long. The germline V gene encodes CDR1 SGHRS and CDR2 YFSETQ. V gave up 7 bases and J gave up 6 bases, with 13 bases separating them. The chain's CDR3 is CASSRTPDGYTF. The CDR3 DNA is TGCGCCAGCTCGAGGACACCTGATGGCTACACCTTC.

This clonotype was seen many times. The J gene is TRBJ2-5, the V gene TRBV20-1; D call uncertain. The ends were cut back, 1 base at V and 4 bases at J, with 10 bases in the middle. The germline gives CDR1 DFQATT, CDR2 SNEGSKA (reference sequence). CDR3 size: 13 residues. The CDR3 DNA reads TGCAGTGCTAGAGGAAGAGGAAGAGAGACCCAGTACTTC. Residues: CSARGRGRETQYF.

The chain joins TRBV5-6 to TRBJ2-4; a possible D gene is TRBD2 (6 bases). CDR3 length equals 17 residues. Germline lookup yields CDR1 SGHDT and CDR2 YYEEEE. Between the trimmed V and J ends, which lost 4 bases and 0 bases, there was a span of 17 bases. The CDR3 DNA reads TGTGCCAGCAGCGAAGGGTTCGGGGGACTAGCCAAAAACATTCAGTACTTC. As protein: CASSEGFGGLAKNIQYF.

This clonotype came up a few times. This rearrangement joins TRBV5-1 to TRBJ2-2; perhaps TRBD1 as D (6 bases). Trimming took 0 bases from V and 6 from J, leaving 12 bases between them. The CDR3 sequence is 15 residues long. The germline CDR1 and CDR2 sequences are SGHRS and YFSETQ. CDR3 DNA: TGCGCCAGCAGCTTGGAGGCCAGGGGATCCGGGGAGCTGTTTTTT. Translation: CASSLEARGSGELFF.

The chain links TRBV11-2 to TRBJ2-1; the match to TRBD2 covers 7 bases. The length of the CDR3 is 18 residues. V lost 0 bases, J lost 5 bases, and 13 bases stayed unmatched. Germline V gene sequence: CDR1 SGHAT, CDR2 FQNNGV. The CDR3 DNA is TGTGCCAGCAGCTTAGATGTGGAAGGGACTAAACTACACAATGAGCAGTTCTTC. Residues: CASSLDVEGTKLHNEQFF. Full variable domain (remainder filled in from reference TRBV11-2 and TRBJ2-1): EAGVAQSPRYKIIEKRQSVAFWCNPISGHATLYWYQQILGQGPKLLIQFQNNGVVDDSQLPKDRFSAERLKGVDSTLKIQPAKLEDSAVYLCASSLDVEGTKLHNEQFFGPGTRLTVL.

A few counts support this clonotype. The chain is built from TRBV10-3 and TRBJ1-2; possibly TRBD1 for D (5 bases). Germline V CDR1 and CDR2: ENHRY, SYGVKD. This CDR3 is built from 12 residues. V dropped 9 bases and J dropped 2 bases, with 10 bases sitting between them. CDR3: CAMSRDNYGYTF. The CDR3 DNA reads as TGTGCCATGTCGCGGGACAACTATGGCTACACCTTC.

This clonotype occurred many times. This rearrangement joins TRBV5-1 to TRBJ2-7, with 14 nucleotides matching TRBD2. CDR3 length equals 16 residues. Per germline, CDR1 SGHRS and CDR2 YFSETQ. The J segment lost 3 bases and the V segment lost 1 base, leaving 3 bases of the junction unmatched. DNA for the CDR3: TGCGCCAGCAGCTTGACGGGGACTAGCGGGAGCTACGAGCAGTACTTC. It specifies CASSLTGTSGSYEQYF.

The chain combines TRBV4-2 with TRBJ2-1; D call uncertain. Looked up from germline, CDR1 is LGHNA and CDR2 is YNFKEQ. This CDR3 has 14 amino acids. V was trimmed by 10 bases and J by 5 bases, leaving 18 bases between them. Here the CDR3 DNA reads TGTGCCATCGGCCCCGAGCGACGGCACAATGAGCAGTTCTTC. As protein: CAIGPERRHNEQFF.

This rearrangement joins TRBV20-1 to TRBJ1-6; TRBD1 aligns across 9 bases. The trim removed 6 bases at V and 6 bases at J, leaving 6 bases unmatched. Germline-derived CDR1 and CDR2 are DFQATT and SNEGSKA (reference sequence). The CDR3 consists of 14 residues. The DNA for the CDR3 is TGCAGTGCACTACCGGGACAGGGTAATTCACCCCTCCACTTT. As protein: CSALPGQGNSPLHF.

The rearrangement joins TRBV20-1 to TRBJ1-1; maybe TRBD1 (5 bases). Germline V gene data show CDR1 as DFQATT and CDR2 as SNEGSKA (reference sequence). The CDR3 totals 13 residues. V lost 5 bases, J lost 2 bases, and 12 bases lay in between. The CDR3 protein is CSAGGWQNTEAFF. In DNA, the CDR3 is TGCAGTGCTGGGGGGTGGCAAAACACTGAAGCTTTCTTT.

This clonotype was seen a few times. J is TRBJ2-5 and V is TRBV10-3; TRBD1 matches at 8 bases. V lost 6 bases and J lost 5; bases outside the gene matches: 8. This CDR3 is built from 14 residues. Per germline, CDR1 ENHRY and CDR2 SYGVKD. The CDR3 bases are TGTGCCATCAGGGGGGACAGGTCCGGGGAGACCCAGTACTTC. It translates to CAIRGDRSGETQYF.

The chain joins TRBV10-3 to TRBJ1-6; D is unresolved. Per the germline V gene, CDR1 is ENHRY and CDR2 is SYGVKD. The CDR3 runs 15 residues. Trimming took 0 bases from V and 10 from J, leaving 13 bases between them. As DNA, the CDR3 is TGTGCCATCAGTGAGTCTGGAAGGTTCCAGTCACCCCTCCACTTT. This gives the protein CAISESGRFQSPLHF.

This clonotype was observed at least ten times. This chain links TRBV7-2 with TRBJ2-1; the D gene is possibly TRBD1 (5 bases). The germline V gene has CDR1 SGHTA and CDR2 FQGNSA. The V gene lost 5 bases and the J gene lost 8 bases, with 19 bases spanning the gap. The CDR3 is 15 amino acids. The CDR3 region has the DNA TGTGCCAGCAGCCTATCGGTTGGGGCCGAGCATGAGCAGTTCTTC. This encodes CASSLSVGAEHEQFF.

The chain employs TRBV6-1 and TRBJ1-2; D may be TRBD1 (5 bases). The CDR3 has 15 amino acids. V lost 6 bases and J lost 8, with 22 bases in between. CDR1 and CDR2 (germline): MNHNS, SASEGT. The CDR3 nucleotides are TGTGCCAGCAGCGAGGGGTCAATCGGGATCTTCGGCTACACCTTC. This codes for CASSEGSIGIFGYTF.

The rearrangement links TRBV20-1 to TRBJ2-1; 10 nucleotides align to TRBD2. The V gene end was trimmed by 0 bases and the J gene end by 3 bases; junction bases not matched to a gene: 5. The CDR3 runs to 16 residues. Germline V gene sequence: CDR1 DFQATT, CDR2 SNEGSKA (reference sequence). The CDR3 DNA is TGCAGTGCTAGAGAATTTCTAGCGGGGGACTACAATGAGCAGTTCTTC. Translated, it gives CSAREFLAGDYNEQFF.

The J gene is TRBJ1-2, the V gene TRBV27, with unresolved D. The CDR3 contains 15 residues. V lost 7 bases, J lost 4 bases, and 19 bases lay in between. CDR1 is MNHEY, CDR2 SMNVEV, per germline (reference sequence). The CDR3 sequence: CASTALGVNSYGYTF. The CDR3 bases are TGTGCCAGCACCGCACTCGGGGTAAATAGCTATGGCTACACCTTC.

This clonotype showed up just a few times. This chain links TRBV9 with TRBJ2-3; 12 bases line up with TRBD2. The CDR3 covers 18 residues. The V gene end was trimmed by 1 base and the J gene end by 0 bases; junction bases not matched to a gene: 6. The germline V gene encodes CDR1 SGDLS and CDR2 YYNGEE. In DNA, the CDR3 is TGTGCCAGCAGCGTATGGACTAGCGGGGACTCTAGCACAGATACGCAGTATTTT. Encoded protein: CASSVWTSGDSSTDTQYF. Drawing the rest from reference TRBV9 and TRBJ2-3, the complete variable domain is DSGVTQTPKHLITATGQRVTLRCSPRSGDLSVYWYQQSLDQGLQFLIQYYNGEERAKGNILERFSAQQFPDLHSELNLSSLELGDSALYFCASSVWTSGDSSTDTQYFGPGTRLTVL.

The sample holds a few counts of this clonotype. CDR3 sequence reads: CASSFLGSSYGYTF. DNA for the CDR3: TGTGCCAGCAGCTTTCTGGGTTCCAGCTATGGCTACACCTTC. This rearrangement joins TRBV7-2 to TRBJ1-2, with D unresolved. The germline V gene has CDR1 SGHTA and CDR2 FQGNSA. V was trimmed by 3 bases and J by 4 bases, leaving 12 bases between them. The CDR3 extends over 14 amino acids.

The chain is built from TRBV5-1 and TRBJ1-2; 7 bases are shared with TRBD1. V trimming: 7 bases; J trimming: 3 bases; junction bases outside the gene matches: 12. The V gene's germline CDR1 is SGHRS and CDR2 YFSETQ. CDR3 size: 15 residues. In DNA form, the CDR3 reads TGCGCCAGCGTTCGAACCCCAGGACAGGACTATGGCTACACCTTC. Protein product: CASVRTPGQDYGYTF.

The chain combines TRBV19 with TRBJ1-6, with TRBD1 as a possible D gene (5 bases). Germline V gene lookup returns CDR1 LNHDA and CDR2 SQIVND (reference sequence). The V end was cut by 3 bases, the J end by 8 bases, with 14 bases between. The CDR3 totals 15 residues. The DNA of the CDR3 is TGTGCCAGTAGTATTGACAGCGACGATTATTCACCCCTCCACTTT. This codes for CASSIDSDDYSPLHF.

This clonotype was picked up a small number of times. The gene calls are TRBV5-1 and TRBJ2-6; TRBD2 might be the D (6 bases). Germline CDR1 SGHRS, CDR2 YFSETQ. The CDR3 is 16 amino acids. V was cut by 4 bases and J by 0 bases, with 11 bases left in between. CDR3 bases: TGCGCCAGCAGCGCTGGGGGGACCTCTGGGGCCAACGTCCTGACTTTC. It encodes CASSAGGTSGANVLTF.

This chain links TRBV7-2 with TRBJ2-3; D tentatively fits TRBD1 or TRBD2 (5 bases each). Trimming stripped 1 base from V and 2 bases from J, with 13 bases between. The CDR3 contains 16 residues. Germline V gives CDR1 SGHTA, CDR2 FQGNSA. The CDR3 nucleotides are TGTGCCAGCAGCTTAGTAGGAGGACAAGCCACAGATACGCAGTATTTT. Translated, it gives CASSLVGGQATDTQYF.

This chain links TRBV4-1 with TRBJ2-1, with D perhaps being TRBD1 or TRBD2 (5 bases each). Germline V gene lookup returns CDR1 MGHRA and CDR2 YSYEKL. The CDR3 loop spans 15 amino acids. Trimming took off 1 base at V and 9 bases at J, with 16 bases between the two ends. CDR3 DNA sequence: TGCGCCAGCAGCCAAGCCACCGGGACCTTGGGTGAGCAGTTCTTC. It codes for CASSQATGTLGEQFF.

The CDR3 region has the DNA TGTGCCAGCAGCAACTCTGGGGCCAACGTCCTGACTTTC. Translating it yields CASSNSGANVLTF. The chain combines TRBV3-1 with TRBJ2-6; D gene unclear. Per germline, CDR1 LGHDT and CDR2 YNNKEL (reference sequence). This CDR3 has 13 residues. Trimming pared 5 bases from V and 0 bases from J, leaving 2 bases between.

This clonotype occurred many times. V and J are TRBV6-1 and TRBJ2-1; D unresolved. V lost 7 bases and J 0 bases, leaving 10 bases between the germline ends. CDR1 is MNHNS and CDR2 is SASEGT in the germline V gene. The CDR3 runs to 14 residues. The CDR3 loop is CASKRLSSYNEQFF. The CDR3 nucleotides are TGTGCCAGCAAGAGACTTTCCTCCTACAATGAGCAGTTCTTC.

Here the CDR3 DNA reads TGCAGTGCTAGAGGTACGGCCCTGGGCAATCAGCCCCAGCATTTT. Translation: CSARGTALGNQPQHF. This chain uses TRBV20-1 with TRBJ1-5; unclear D gene. Germline V gene lookup returns CDR1 DFQATT and CDR2 SNEGSKA (reference sequence). Trimming shortened V by 1 base and J by 2 bases, and 12 bases separated the two germline ends. There are 15 residues in the CDR3.